This T cell receptor (beta chain) was sequenced during a study of shared clonotypes between healthy human individuals (dated by TCRdb to about 2020). Some background on the complete study: A couple of women and a few men aged 18 to 49 years were included in the cohort. Per donor, three plates each were used for CD4 naive and CD4 memory, two for CD8 naive, and one for CD8 memory. To estimate repertoire size and how much clonotypes are shared between individuals, the study performed deep sequencing of blood TCR repertoires from about five healthy adults. To increase sequencing depth and limit assay-specific biases, different laboratories used diverse techniques to prepare libraries and sequence TCR repertoires. Each donor's leukapheresis produced roughly between roughly 0.9 and 8.9 billion PBMCs. What the study reported, not specific to this receptor: Compared with non-shared clonotypes, clonotypes shared by all four sorted-subset donors had higher generation probabilities. Incomplete sequencing was indicated by rarefaction of sorted-subset datasets, despite the large sequencing depth. Sharing across several donors was observed for roughly 5% of naive CD4, less than 4% of naive CD8, 2.3% of memory CD4, and around 0.44% of memory CD8 clonotypes. Sampling was restricted to blood, and TCR repertoires in tissue are likely to differ from TCR repertoires in blood. Larger estimated clonotype richness was generally found for naive subsets than for memory subsets. Because the study included a small number of donors, the genetic and exposure-history diversity represented was limited. Based on pairwise subsampling, the degree of clonotype sharing among donors was expected to be affected by sequencing depth.

TCR CDR3 regions were amplified from genomic DNA by multiplex PCR using the deep immunoSEQ assay. Genomic DNA extracted from each cell subset was distributed evenly over all wells of several immunoSEQ 96-well plates, and each plate served as one replicate. For sorted subsets, approximately 200 ng of genomic DNA, equivalent to 25,000 to 35,000 T cell genomes, went into each replicate PCR. Purified libraries were quantified with a Qubit 3.0 fluorometer, sized on a Bioanalyzer 2100, and re-quantified with the KAPA Library Quantification kit. A separate single-read 150-cycle Illumina NextSeq 550 flow cell was used to sequence each immunoSEQ 96-well plate. Processing in the source paper ran as follows. The immunoSEQ output contained only junctional sequences without quality scores, so filtering could not match that applied to full-length reads. To assign V/J genes and CDR3, sequences were annotated against IMGT germline references using PyIR, a Python wrapper for IgBLAST v1.9. Reads were removed for weak V/J assignments (E-value above 1e-6), missing CDR3, stop codons, out-of-frame junctions, or ambiguous translated residues. V3J clonotypes were defined as sequences sharing the same inferred V gene, J gene, and CDR3 amino acid sequence. Percentage overlap between repertoires was calculated by dividing the number of shared unique clonotypes by the size of the smaller repertoire. Three approaches were used to assess repertoire richness: RTK rarefaction, the Chao1 estimator, and Recon v2.1 estimates of unobserved clonotypes. Generation probabilities for all TCRbeta clonotypes obtained by the gDNA method from four donors were computed using OLGA. The table was pulled from immuneACCESS by TCRdb, which kept in-frame rearrangements only. Such tables lose some clones; where checked, under half of the loss comes from unresolved V genes, and the rest has no known cause. That table is the source of V, J and clone size, and D and trimming were worked out from the DNA. The sample has 2 million to 2.5 million clones on record, roughly 95% of them singletons. The top ten constitute approximately 0.13% of the sample.

The donors were healthy, HIV-negative adults who had no recently reported acute infections or vaccinations. Every donor was a Caucasian adult living in Nashville, Tennessee, USA. CD4+ T cells were enriched by magnetic negative selection; naive cells were then positively selected on CD45RA, and the negative fraction formed the memory subset. Blood was obtained by leukapheresis, after which PBMCs were separated by Ficoll-Histopaque density gradient centrifugation and cryopreserved in liquid nitrogen vapor phase. Analytical flow cytometry was used to check the purity and quantity of each magnetically sorted T cell population. Genomic DNA was isolated from each sorted fraction and quantified by UV absorbance on a Nanodrop 2000c. Turning to this clone: What this receptor recognizes is not known. Nothing much larger sits one base from this clone, and base qualities are not available.

The cysteine opens and the phenylalanine closes a CDR3 of 13 amino acids. The CDR3 DNA has 39 bases and is translated from base 1. Trimming takes 3 bases from V and 5 bases from J, and the germline ends sit 11 bases apart. The germline V gene specifies KGHSH as CDR1 and LQKENI as CDR2. The source of this sequence is a man younger than 30 in good health. Sample: naive CD4+ T cells sorted from blood. Interpreted using the paper, the cell subset or site label stands for: CD45RA+ positively selected. This receptor chain uses TRBV18 and TRBJ2-7; D gene: possibly TRBD2, on 7 matching bases. CDR3 loop: CASSPSGDNEQYF. The nucleotide sequence reads as follows: TGTGCCAGCTCACCCAGCGGGGACAACGAGCAGTACTTC. With the portions outside the CDR3 filled from the reference TRBV18 and TRBJ2-7 genes, the complete variable region becomes NAGVMQNPRHLVRRRGQEARLRCSPMKGHSHVYWYRQLPEEGLKFMVYLQKENIIDESGMPKERFSAEFPKEGPSILRIQQVVRGDSAAYFCASSPSGDNEQYFGPGTRLTVT.